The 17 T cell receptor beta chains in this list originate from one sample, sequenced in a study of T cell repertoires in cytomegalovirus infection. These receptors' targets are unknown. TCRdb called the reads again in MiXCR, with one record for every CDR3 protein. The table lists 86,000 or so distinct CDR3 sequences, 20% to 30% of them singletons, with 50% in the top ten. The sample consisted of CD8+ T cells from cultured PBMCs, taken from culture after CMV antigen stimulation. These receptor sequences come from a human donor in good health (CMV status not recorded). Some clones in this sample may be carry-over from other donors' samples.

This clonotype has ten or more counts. The CDR3 region is CASSGGEEMSYEQYF. The CDR3 bases are TGTGCCAGCAGCGGAGGGGAGGAAATGTCGTACGAGCAGTACTTC. The chain has TRBV11-2 and TRBJ2-7, with a possible D match to TRBD2 (6 bases). Germline loops: CDR1 SGHAT, CDR2 FQNNGV. This CDR3 spans 15 amino acids. V lost 5 bases and J 4 bases, leaving 18 bases between the germline ends.

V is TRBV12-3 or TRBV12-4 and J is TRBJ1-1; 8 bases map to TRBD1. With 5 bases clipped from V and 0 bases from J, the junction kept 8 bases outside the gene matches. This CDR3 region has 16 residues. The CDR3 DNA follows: TGTGCCAGCAGTCTACGGACAGGGATCATGAACACTGAAGCTTTCTTT. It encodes CASSLRTGIMNTEAFF.

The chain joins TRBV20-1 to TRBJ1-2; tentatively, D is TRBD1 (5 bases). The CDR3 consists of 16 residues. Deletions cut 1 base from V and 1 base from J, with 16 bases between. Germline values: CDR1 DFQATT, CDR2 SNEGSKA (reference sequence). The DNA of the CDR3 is TGCAGTGCTAGAGTCCGTGACAGAGAAGATAACTATGGCTACACCTTC. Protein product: CSARVRDREDNYGYTF.

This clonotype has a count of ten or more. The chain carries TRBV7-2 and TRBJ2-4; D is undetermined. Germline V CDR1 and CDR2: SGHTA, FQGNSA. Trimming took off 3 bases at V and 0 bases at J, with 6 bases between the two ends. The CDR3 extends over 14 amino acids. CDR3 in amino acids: CASSFGPAKNIQYF. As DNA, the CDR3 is TGTGCCAGCAGCTTTGGTCCAGCCAAAAACATTCAGTACTTC.

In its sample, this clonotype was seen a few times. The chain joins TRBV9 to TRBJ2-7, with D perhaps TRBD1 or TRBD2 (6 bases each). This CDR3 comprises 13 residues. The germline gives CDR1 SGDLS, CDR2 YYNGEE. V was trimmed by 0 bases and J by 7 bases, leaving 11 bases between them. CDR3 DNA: TGTGCCAGCAGCGTAGGCGGAGGGGGTGAGCAGTACTTC. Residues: CASSVGGGGEQYF.

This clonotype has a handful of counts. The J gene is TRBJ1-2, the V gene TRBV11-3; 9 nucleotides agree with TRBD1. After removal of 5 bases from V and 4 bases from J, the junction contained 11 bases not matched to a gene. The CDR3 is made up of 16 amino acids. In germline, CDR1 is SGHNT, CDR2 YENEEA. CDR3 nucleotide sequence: TGTGCCAGCAGCCTATCCCCGGGACAGGGAAGCTATGGCTACACCTTC. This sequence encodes CASSLSPGQGSYGYTF. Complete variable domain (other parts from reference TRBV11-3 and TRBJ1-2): EAGVVQSPRYKIIEKKQPVAFWCNPISGHNTLYWYLQNLGQGPELLIRYENEEAVDDSQLPKDRFSAERLKGVDSTLKIQPAELGDSAVYLCASSLSPGQGSYGYTFGSGTRLTVV.

The CDR3 region is CASSYGDRETDTQYF. The CDR3 DNA follows: TGTGCCAGCAGTTACGGGGACAGGGAGACAGATACGCAGTATTTT. The chain carries TRBV6-2 or TRBV6-3 and TRBJ2-3; 9 bases map to TRBD1. V lost 2 bases, J lost 3 bases, and 3 bases stayed unmatched. Germline V gives CDR1 MNHEY, CDR2 SVGEGT. The CDR3 is 15 amino acids.

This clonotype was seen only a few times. Written as DNA, the CDR3 is TGTGCCAGCAGTTTTAGGGAGGGTAGCCAGCCCCAGCATTTT. It encodes CASSFREGSQPQHF. V and J are TRBV28 and TRBJ1-5, with D uncertain. The V and J ends lost 3 bases and 7 bases respectively, with 13 bases between them. Germline values: CDR1 MDHEN, CDR2 SYDVKM. This CDR3 region has 14 residues. The variable domain in full, with the rest retrieved from reference TRBV28 and TRBJ1-5, is DVKVTQSSRYLVKRTGEKVFLECVQDMDHENMFWYRQDPGLGLRLIYFSYDVKMKEKGDIPEGYSVSREKKERFSLILESASTNQTSMYLCASSFREGSQPQHFGDGTRLSIL.

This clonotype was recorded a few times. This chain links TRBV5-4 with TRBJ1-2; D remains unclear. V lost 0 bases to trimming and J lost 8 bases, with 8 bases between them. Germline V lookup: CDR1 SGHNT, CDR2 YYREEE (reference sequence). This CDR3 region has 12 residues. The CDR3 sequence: CASSLGVGGYTF. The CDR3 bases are TGTGCCAGCAGCTTGGGGGTGGGAGGCTACACCTTC.

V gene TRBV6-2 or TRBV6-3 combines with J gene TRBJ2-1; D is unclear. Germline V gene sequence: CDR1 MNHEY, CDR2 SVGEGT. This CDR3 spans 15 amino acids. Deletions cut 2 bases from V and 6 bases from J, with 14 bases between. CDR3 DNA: TGTGCCAGCAGTTACGGAGCTAGAATCCGCAATGAGCAGTTCTTC. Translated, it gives CASSYGARIRNEQFF.

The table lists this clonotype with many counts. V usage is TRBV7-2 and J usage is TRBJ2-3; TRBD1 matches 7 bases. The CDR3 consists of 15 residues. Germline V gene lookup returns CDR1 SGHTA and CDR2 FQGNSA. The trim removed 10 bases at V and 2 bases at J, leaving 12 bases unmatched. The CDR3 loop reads CATKTGTDFTDTQYF. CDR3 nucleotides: TGTGCCACCAAGACCGGGACAGATTTCACAGATACGCAGTATTTT.

CDR3 sequence reads: CASSPGTGLEQYF. The DNA for the CDR3 is TGTGCCAGTAGCCCCGGGACCGGACTTGAGCAGTACTTC. The rearrangement joins TRBV19 to TRBJ2-7; the D gene could be TRBD1 or TRBD2 (5 bases each). The CDR3 runs to 13 residues. Germline V gene lookup returns CDR1 LNHDA and CDR2 SQIVND (reference sequence). Trimming removed 6 bases from V and 7 bases from J, with 16 bases in between.

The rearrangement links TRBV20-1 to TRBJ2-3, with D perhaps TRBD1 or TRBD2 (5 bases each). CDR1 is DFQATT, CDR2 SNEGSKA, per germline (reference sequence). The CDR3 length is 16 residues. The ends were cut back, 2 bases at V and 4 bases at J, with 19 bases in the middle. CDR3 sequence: CSARHPGTDDSDTQYF. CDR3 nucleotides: TGCAGTGCTAGACACCCCGGGACCGATGACTCAGATACGCAGTATTTT.

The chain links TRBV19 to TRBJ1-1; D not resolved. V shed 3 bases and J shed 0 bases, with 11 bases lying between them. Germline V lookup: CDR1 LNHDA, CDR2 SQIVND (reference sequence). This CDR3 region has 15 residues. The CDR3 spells CASSIARSMNTEAFF. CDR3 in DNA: TGTGCCAGTAGTATCGCCAGGAGCATGAACACTGAAGCTTTCTTT.

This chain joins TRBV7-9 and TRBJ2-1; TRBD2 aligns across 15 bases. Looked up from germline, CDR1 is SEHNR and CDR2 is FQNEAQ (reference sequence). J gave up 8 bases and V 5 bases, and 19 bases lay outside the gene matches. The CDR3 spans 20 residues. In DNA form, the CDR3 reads TGTGCCAGCAGCCGGAACACCGGCGTGGGGACTAGCGGGGGGAAACATGAGCAGTTCTTC. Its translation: CASSRNTGVGTSGGKHEQFF.

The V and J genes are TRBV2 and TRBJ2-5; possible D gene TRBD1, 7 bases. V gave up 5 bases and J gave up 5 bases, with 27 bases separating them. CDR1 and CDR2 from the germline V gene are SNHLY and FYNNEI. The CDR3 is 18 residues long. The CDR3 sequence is CASSPDLRGTAKGETQYF. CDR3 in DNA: TGTGCCAGCAGTCCCGACCTCCGGGGGACAGCAAAAGGGGAGACCCAGTACTTC.

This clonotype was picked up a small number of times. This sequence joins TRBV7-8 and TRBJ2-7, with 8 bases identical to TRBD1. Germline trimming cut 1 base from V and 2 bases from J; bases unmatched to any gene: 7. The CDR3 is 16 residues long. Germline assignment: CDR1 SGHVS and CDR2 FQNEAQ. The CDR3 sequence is CASSLEGTGTAYEQYF. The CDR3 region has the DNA TGTGCCAGCAGCTTAGAAGGGACAGGTACAGCCTACGAGCAGTACTTC.